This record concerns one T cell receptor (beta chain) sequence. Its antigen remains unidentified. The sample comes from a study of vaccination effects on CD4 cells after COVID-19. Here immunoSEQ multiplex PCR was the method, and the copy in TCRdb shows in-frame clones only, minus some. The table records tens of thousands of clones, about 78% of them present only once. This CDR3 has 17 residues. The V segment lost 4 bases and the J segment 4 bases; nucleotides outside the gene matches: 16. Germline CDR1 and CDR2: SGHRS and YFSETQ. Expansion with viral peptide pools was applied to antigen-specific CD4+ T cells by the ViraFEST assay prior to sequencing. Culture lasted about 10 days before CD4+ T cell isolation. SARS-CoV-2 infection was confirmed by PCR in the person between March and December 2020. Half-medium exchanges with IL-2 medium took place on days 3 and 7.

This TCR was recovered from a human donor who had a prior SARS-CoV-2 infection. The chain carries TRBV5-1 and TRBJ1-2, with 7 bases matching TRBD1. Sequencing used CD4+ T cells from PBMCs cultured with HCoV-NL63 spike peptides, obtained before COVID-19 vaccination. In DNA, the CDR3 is TGCGCCAGCAGCACGGAATACAGGGGTCAGGAGATCTATGGCTACACCTTC. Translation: CASSTEYRGQEIYGYTF.